The 13 T cell receptor beta chains listed next were all sequenced from one sample in a study of blood T cell repertoires in COVID-19. The method was immunoSEQ multiplex PCR; TCRdb's version includes in-frame clones alone and lacks a portion of them. The table records 140,000 to 150,000 clones, 87% of them present only once. Sample: PBMCs or T cells enriched from blood (not recorded which). These TCRs come from a man aged 55 to 70 who had recovered from COVID-19.

The CDR3 protein is CASSLYPQVAGPNTDTQYF. The CDR3 DNA is TGTGCCAGCAGCTTATACCCCCAGGTAGCGGGACCTAACACAGATACGCAGTATTTT. This chain joins TRBV7-6 and TRBJ2-3; 8 positions agree with TRBD2. Germline loops: CDR1 SGHVS, CDR2 FNYEAQ. The V and J ends lost 2 bases and 2 bases, in that order; junction bases with no gene match: 15. The length of the CDR3 is 19 residues.

This rearrangement joins TRBV30 to TRBJ1-4; 11 positions match TRBD1. The trim removed 8 bases at V and 7 bases at J, leaving 15 bases unmatched. The CDR3 has 16 residues. Germline V gives CDR1 GTSNPN, CDR2 SVGIG (reference sequence). Here the CDR3 DNA reads TGTGCCAGGGGACAGGGGGTGAACCCCGGGACTGAAAAACTGTTTTTT. Its translation is CARGQGVNPGTEKLFF. Together with reference TRBV30 and TRBJ1-4, the CDR3 gives the full variable domain: SQTIHQWPATLVQPVGSPLSLECTVEGTSNPNLYWYRQAAGRGLQLLFYSVGIGQISSEVPQNLSASRPQDRQFILSSKKLLLSDSGFYLCARGQGVNPGTEKLFFGSGTQLSVL.

The chain uses TRBV15 and TRBJ2-3, with D perhaps matching TRBD2 (5 bases). Trimming cost V 3 bases and J 6 bases, with 13 bases left between them. The CDR3 has 14 amino acids. From germline, CDR1 is LNHNV and CDR2 YYDKDF (reference sequence). CDR3 sequence reads: CATSRDLLADTQYF. CDR3 sequence (DNA): TGTGCCACCAGCAGGGACTTATTGGCGGATACGCAGTATTTT. The variable domain in full, with the rest retrieved from reference TRBV15 and TRBJ2-3, is DAMVIQNPRYQVTQFGKPVTLSCSQTLNHNVMYWYQQKSSQAPKLLFHYYDKDFNNEADTPDNFQSRRPNTSFCFLDIRSPGLGDTAMYLCATSRDLLADTQYFGPGTRLTVL.

The chain uses TRBV27 and TRBJ2-1; D call uncertain. V was trimmed by 7 bases and J by 1 base, leaving 14 bases between them. This CDR3 has 15 amino acids. Germline V CDR1 and CDR2: MNHEY, SMNVEV (reference sequence). CDR3 coding DNA: TGTGCCAGCATCGGTGGTAGCTTGTCCTACAATGAGCAGTTCTTC. Protein: CASIGGSLSYNEQFF.

V is TRBV7-6 and J is TRBJ1-3; no clear D. V shed 1 base and J shed 0 bases, with 10 bases lying between them. This CDR3 is 16 amino acids long. CDR1 is SGHVS, CDR2 FNYEAQ, per germline. CDR3: CASSLGGSFSGNTIYF. CDR3 bases: TGTGCCAGCAGCTTAGGCGGCAGCTTCTCTGGAAACACCATATATTTT.

The chain is built from TRBV28 and TRBJ2-5; 7 nucleotides agree with TRBD1. The CDR3 spans 13 residues. In germline, CDR1 is MDHEN, CDR2 SYDVKM. V lost 6 bases to trimming and J lost 2 bases; unmatched junction nucleotides: 3. The CDR3 sequence is CASRRTGQETQYF. For the CDR3, the DNA is TGTGCCAGCAGGAGGACAGGTCAAGAGACCCAGTACTTC.

The V call is TRBV5-8, the J call TRBJ1-2, with D possibly TRBD1 on 6 matching bases. CDR3 length: 14 residues. Trimming cost V 1 base and J 4 bases, with 11 bases left between them. In germline, CDR1 is SGHTS, CDR2 YDEGEE. CDR3 coding DNA: TGTGCCAGCAGCTTGCTCGGCAGGGGCTATGGCTACACCTTC. This sequence encodes CASSLLGRGYGYTF.

As to this clone: Other DNA sequences in this sample translate to the same CDR3. The V gene is TRBV24-1, the J gene TRBJ2-7; no definite D call. CDR1 KGHDR and CDR2 SFDVKD come from the germline V gene. V was pared by 3 bases and J by 4 bases, with 3 bases between. The CDR3 contains 11 residues. The DNA for the CDR3 is TGTGCCACCAGTGATGTATACGAGCAGTACTTC. Translation gives CATSDVYEQYF.

The chain recombines TRBV5-5 with TRBJ2-6; weak D call: TRBD1 (6 bases). The germline V and J ends were trimmed by 5 bases and 1 base, with 10 bases remaining between them. The V gene's germline CDR1 is SGHKS and CDR2 YYEKEE (reference sequence). The CDR3 is made up of 15 amino acids. The CDR3 coding sequence is TGTGCCAGCAGATACAGGGTATCTGGGGCCAACGTCCTGACTTTC. Translating gives CASRYRVSGANVLTF.

This clone occurred a few times. V and J are TRBV5-8 and TRBJ1-5, with D maybe TRBD1 (5 bases). Germline CDR1 and CDR2: SGHTS and YDEGEE. CDR3 size: 15 residues. Trimming pared 4 bases from V and 0 bases from J, leaving 11 bases between. The CDR3 protein is CASSIQGYSNQPQHF. The DNA for the CDR3 is TGTGCCAGCAGCATTCAGGGATATAGCAATCAGCCCCAGCATTTT.

The count of this clone is one. The rearrangement uses TRBV27 and TRBJ1-2, with D tentatively TRBD1 (6 bases). V was clipped by 6 bases and J by 3 bases, with 14 bases between them. The germline V gene has CDR1 MNHEY and CDR2 SMNVEV (reference sequence). The CDR3 has 14 amino acids. The CDR3 sequence: CASSRSKGDYGYTF. The CDR3 region has the DNA TGTGCCAGCAGCCGAAGTAAGGGGGACTATGGCTACACCTTC.

This chain joins TRBV3-1 (or the pseudogene TRBV3-2) and TRBJ2-7; tentatively, D is TRBD1 (6 bases). The germline CDR1 and CDR2 sequences are LGHDT and YNNKEL (reference sequence). The ends were cut back, 4 bases at V and 2 bases at J, with 12 bases in the middle. CDR3 size: 14 residues. CDR3 nucleotide sequence: TGTGCCAGCAGCCCCGGGACAAAAACCTACGAGCAGTACTTC. The encoded protein is CASSPGTKTYEQYF.

The genes are TRBV10-3 and TRBJ1-2; 10 bases match TRBD1. The CDR3 is 14 residues long. Trimming took 6 bases from V and 4 from J; bases not matched to a gene: 5. Germline CDR1 and CDR2: ENHRY and SYGVKD. CDR3 amino acids: CAIRGTGETYGYTF. The CDR3 nucleotides read TGTGCCATCAGGGGGACAGGGGAGACCTATGGCTACACCTTC.